The clone carrying this TCR beta chain is classed as medium-sized. Its antigen remains unknown. The record originates from a study of spatial heterogeneity in lung cancer. Documented time point: sample taken at primary tumor resection. The study sequenced unsorted whole RNA from tumor, nontumor lung or frozen PBMC. TCRdb fed the 5' RACE reads into MiXCR, producing one record per CDR3 protein. The sample yields 5,200 or so distinct CDR3 sequences, around 26% seen once. Broader study findings: Follow-up blood showed ubiquitous expanded tumor TCRs less than blood at resection did.

Trimming shortened V by 9 bases and J by 2 bases, and 19 bases separated the two germline ends. This CDR3 has 16 residues. The receptor comes from a male donor with early-stage non-small cell lung cancer. This material consisted of PBMCs, taken at surgery. The rearrangement joins TRBV12-3 or TRBV12-4 to TRBJ2-2; perhaps D is TRBD1 or TRBD2 (6 bases each). This chain's CDR3 is CASCLGRGANTGELFF. CDR3 sequence (DNA): TGTGCCAGTTGTCTGGGAAGGGGGGCCAACACCGGGGAGCTGTTTTTT.